The 14 T cell receptor beta chains below all came from one sample that was sequenced in a study of T-cell reconstitution after alpha-beta-depleted transplantation in children. The TCRbeta library was prepared with unique molecular identifiers. TCRdb fed the PCR reads into MiXCR, producing one record per CDR3 protein. The data show approximately 500,000 distinct CDR3 sequences, over 9.5% seen once. The sample here was PBMCs, taken before TCRalphabeta/CD19-depleted stem cell transplant. The receptors here all came from a child younger than 10 with inherited bone marrow failure, due to receive a stem cell transplant.

The chain joins TRBV4-2 to TRBJ1-2; 9 positions match TRBD1. V dropped 3 bases and J dropped 4; count of bases not matched to a gene: 9. This CDR3 has 16 amino acids. Germline CDR1 LGHNA, CDR2 YNFKEQ. Written as DNA, the CDR3 is TGTGCCAGCAGCCATAAGGACAGGGGTAATAGCTATGGCTACACCTTC. Translating it yields CASSHKDRGNSYGYTF.

This clonotype was seen repeatedly, ten times or more. The chain carries TRBV20-1 and TRBJ2-3; no definite D call. Germline V gene lookup returns CDR1 DFQATT and CDR2 SNEGSKA (reference sequence). V shed 3 bases and J shed 1 base, with 8 bases lying between them. CDR3 size: 13 residues. The CDR3 nucleotides are TGCAGTGCTAGGAACGATCGCACAGATACGCAGTATTTT. Residues: CSARNDRTDTQYF.

This clonotype has at least ten counts. The V gene is TRBV20-1, the J gene TRBJ1-1; D uncertain. Trimming left V 4 bases short and J 11 bases short, with 14 bases between. Looked up from germline, CDR1 is DFQATT and CDR2 is SNEGSKA (reference sequence). CDR3 length: 11 residues. CDR3 region: CSAIYYPDAFF. As DNA, the CDR3 is TGCAGTGCTATATATTACCCAGACGCTTTCTTT.

There are many counts of this clonotype. V usage is TRBV7-2 and J usage is TRBJ2-5; possibly TRBD1 for D (6 bases). The V end was cut by 5 bases, the J end by 2 bases, with 21 bases between. CDR1 and CDR2 (germline): SGHTA, FQGNSA. The CDR3 is 17 residues long. As DNA, the CDR3 is TGTGCCAGCAGCCTCGCACAAGGGAGTAGGGGGCAAGAGACCCAGTACTTC. It translates to CASSLAQGSRGQETQYF.

This clonotype was counted ten times or more. The chain has TRBV5-1 and TRBJ2-7, with D tentatively TRBD2 (7 bases). V shed 3 bases and J shed 4 bases, with 14 bases lying between them. Germline values: CDR1 SGHRS, CDR2 YFSETQ. The CDR3 sequence is 14 residues long. The CDR3 spells CASSSGGTRYEQYF. The CDR3 region has the DNA TGCGCCAGCAGCTCCGGGGGGACACGGTACGAGCAGTACTTC.

Many counts were recorded for this clonotype. The rearrangement uses TRBV7-9 and TRBJ1-1; D gene uncertain. The CDR3 has 13 amino acids. Trimming pared 5 bases from V and 10 bases from J, leaving 17 bases between. From germline, CDR1 is SEHNR and CDR2 FQNEAQ (reference sequence). CDR3 protein: CASSPTSMPPAFF. Here the CDR3 DNA reads TGTGCCAGCAGCCCCACGTCCATGCCACCAGCTTTCTTT.

The chain links TRBV4-3 to TRBJ1-4, with D possibly TRBD1 on 5 matching bases. The germline V gene has CDR1 LGHNA and CDR2 YSLEER. Trimming shortened V by 2 bases and J by 17 bases, and 15 bases separated the two germline ends. The CDR3 spans 12 residues. The CDR3 region is CASSQQPGTLFF. CDR3 bases: TGCGCCAGCAGCCAACAACCCGGGACTCTCTTTTTT.

This chain connects TRBV6-1 to TRBJ1-6; TRBD1 aligns across 8 bases. CDR1 and CDR2 from the germline V gene are MNHNS and SASEGT. The CDR3 is 17 residues long. J gave up 2 bases and V 6 bases, and 9 bases lay outside the gene matches. Written as DNA, the CDR3 is TGTGCCAGCAGACCAACACAGGGGGTGACCTATAATTCACCCCTCCACTTT. Translation gives CASRPTQGVTYNSPLHF.

This clonotype was seen more than once but under ten times. This chain links TRBV20-1 with TRBJ2-2; no clear D. Trimming removed 5 bases from V and 7 bases from J, with 11 bases in between. Germline assignment: CDR1 DFQATT and CDR2 SNEGSKA (reference sequence). This CDR3 spans 12 amino acids. In DNA form, the CDR3 reads TGCAGTGCTGATGATTGGGGCGGGGAGCTGTTTTTT. Its translation is CSADDWGGELFF.

This clonotype was seen repeatedly, ten times or more. The chain is built from TRBV7-8 and TRBJ1-2, with 8 bases matching TRBD1. The CDR3 spans 15 residues. The germline V gene encodes CDR1 SGHVS and CDR2 FQNEAQ. With V trimmed by 6 bases and J by 0 bases, 6 bases remained unmatched. CDR3 region: CASSRDRRANYGYTF. The CDR3 nucleotides are TGTGCCAGCAGTAGGGACAGGAGAGCTAACTATGGCTACACCTTC.

This clonotype was counted a few times. J is TRBJ1-2 and V is TRBV28, with D possibly being TRBD1 (6 bases). Trimming removed 7 bases from V and 0 bases from J, with 21 bases in between. The CDR3 has 17 amino acids. The germline V gene encodes CDR1 MDHEN and CDR2 SYDVKM. CDR3: CASIGIPGQYPNYGYTF. The CDR3 bases are TGTGCCAGCATAGGAATCCCGGGACAATATCCTAACTATGGCTACACCTTC.

Concerning this clonotype itself: A read error is the likely source, as a far larger clone sits one nucleotide away. V usage is TRBV7-9 and J usage is TRBJ2-7, with unresolved D. This CDR3 comprises 12 residues. V shed 5 bases and J shed 3 bases, with 8 bases lying between them. The germline CDR1 and CDR2 sequences are SEHNR and FQNEAQ (reference sequence). The CDR3 DNA reads as TGTGCCAGCAGCACGGACGGCTACGAGCAGTACTTC. It yields the protein CASSTDGYEQYF.

The table lists this clonotype with many counts. The J gene is TRBJ1-1, the V gene TRBV5-6; weak D call: TRBD1 (5 bases). The ends were cut back, 1 base at V and 6 bases at J, with 10 bases in the middle. The V gene's germline CDR1 is SGHDT and CDR2 YYEEEE. The CDR3 sequence is 13 residues long. The CDR3, as DNA: TGTGCCAGCAGCTTGTGGCAGGGCCCTGAAGCTTTCTTT. Encoded protein: CASSLWQGPEAFF.

In this sample, this clonotype turned up many times. The J gene is TRBJ2-1, the V gene TRBV12-3 or TRBV12-4; the D gene is possibly TRBD2 (6 bases). Trimming removed 10 bases from V and 5 bases from J, with 21 bases in between. CDR3 size: 15 residues. The CDR3 nucleotides read TGTGCCACTCAGGCCGGGGCTAGCGTCCACAATGAGCAGTTCTTC. Its protein is CATQAGASVHNEQFF.